The subject of this entry is one TCR beta chain. Assay used: immunoSEQ multiplex PCR; TCRdb lists only in-frame clones, some missing. The repertoire includes 14,000 to 15,000 clones, about 74% of them detected once, and roughly two thirds sits in the top ten. The data derive from a study of T cell repertoires in MIS-A myocarditis. The CDR3 has 14 residues. V was pared by 4 bases and J by 7 bases, with 2 bases of the junction left unmatched. CDR1 is LNHNV and CDR2 is YYDKDF in the germline V gene (reference sequence). The sequenced sample consisted of left ventricle heart tissue obtained at autopsy. J is TRBJ2-1 and V is TRBV15, with 12 bases fitting TRBD2. This clonotype originated in a young man with fulminant myocarditis from multisystem inflammatory syndrome in adults (MIS-A) after COVID-19. CDR3 sequence (DNA): TGTGCCACCAGCAAGACTAGCGGGGGTAATGAGCAGTTCTTC. It yields the protein CATSKTSGGNEQFF.